This T cell receptor beta chain was recovered during a study of T cell repertoires in cytomegalovirus infection. Note on this clonotype: Its antigen is currently unknown.

MiXCR, applied by TCRdb to the reads, yields one record per CDR3 protein. The sample lists about 60,000 distinct CDR3 sequences; 20% to 25% were seen once. This clonotype was sampled from a human donor in good health (CMV status not recorded). Some clones in this sample may be carry-over from other donors' samples. Sequencing used CD8+ T cells from cultured PBMCs, obtained from culture after CMV antigen stimulation.

CDR3 DNA: TGCGCCAGCAGCCAAGTAAAAAGGGTAGACACTGAAGCTTTCTTT. Translating it yields CASSQVKRVDTEAFF. This rearrangement joins TRBV4-3 to TRBJ1-1; D gene ambiguous. With 1 base removed from V and 3 bases from J, the gap between germline ends came to 12 bases. Germline CDR1 reads LGHNA; CDR2 reads YSLEER. The CDR3 contains 15 residues.